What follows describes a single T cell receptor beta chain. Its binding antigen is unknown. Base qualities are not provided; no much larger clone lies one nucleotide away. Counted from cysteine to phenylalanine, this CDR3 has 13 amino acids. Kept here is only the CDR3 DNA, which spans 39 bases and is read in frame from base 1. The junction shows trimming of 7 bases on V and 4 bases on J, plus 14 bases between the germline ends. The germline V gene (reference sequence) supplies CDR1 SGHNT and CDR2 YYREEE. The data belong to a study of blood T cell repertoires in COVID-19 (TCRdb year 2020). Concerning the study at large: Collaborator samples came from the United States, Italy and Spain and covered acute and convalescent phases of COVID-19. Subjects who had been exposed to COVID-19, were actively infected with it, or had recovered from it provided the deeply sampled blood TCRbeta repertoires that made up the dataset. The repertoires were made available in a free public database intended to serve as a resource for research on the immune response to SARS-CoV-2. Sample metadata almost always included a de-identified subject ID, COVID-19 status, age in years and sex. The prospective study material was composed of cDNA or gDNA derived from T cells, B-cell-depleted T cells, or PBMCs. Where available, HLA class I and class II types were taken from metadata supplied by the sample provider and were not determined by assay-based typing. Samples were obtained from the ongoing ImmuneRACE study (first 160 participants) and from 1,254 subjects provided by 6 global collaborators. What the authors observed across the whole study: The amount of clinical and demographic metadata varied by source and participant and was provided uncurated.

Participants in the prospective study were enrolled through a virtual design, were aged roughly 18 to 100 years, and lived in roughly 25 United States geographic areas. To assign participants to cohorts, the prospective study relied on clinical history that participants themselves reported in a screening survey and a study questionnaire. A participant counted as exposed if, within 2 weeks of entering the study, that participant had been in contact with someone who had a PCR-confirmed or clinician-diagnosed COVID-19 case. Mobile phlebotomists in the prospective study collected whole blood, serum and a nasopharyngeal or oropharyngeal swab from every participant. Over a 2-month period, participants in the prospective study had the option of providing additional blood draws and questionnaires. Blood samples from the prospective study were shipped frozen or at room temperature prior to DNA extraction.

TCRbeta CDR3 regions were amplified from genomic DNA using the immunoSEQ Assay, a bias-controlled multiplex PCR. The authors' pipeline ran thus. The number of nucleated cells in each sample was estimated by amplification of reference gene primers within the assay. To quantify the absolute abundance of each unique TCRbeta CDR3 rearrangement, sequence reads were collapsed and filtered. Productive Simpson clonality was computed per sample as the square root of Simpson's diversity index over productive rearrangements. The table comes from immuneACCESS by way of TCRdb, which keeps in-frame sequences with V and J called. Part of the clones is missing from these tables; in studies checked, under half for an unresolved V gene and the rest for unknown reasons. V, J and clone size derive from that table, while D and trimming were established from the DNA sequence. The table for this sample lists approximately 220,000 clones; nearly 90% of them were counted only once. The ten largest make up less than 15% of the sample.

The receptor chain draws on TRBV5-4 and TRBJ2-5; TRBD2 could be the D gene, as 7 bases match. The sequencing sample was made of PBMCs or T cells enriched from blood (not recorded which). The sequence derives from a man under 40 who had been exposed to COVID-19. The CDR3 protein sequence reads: CASGGAGTETQYF. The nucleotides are TGTGCCAGCGGGGGGGCCGGGACAGAGACCCAGTACTTC.